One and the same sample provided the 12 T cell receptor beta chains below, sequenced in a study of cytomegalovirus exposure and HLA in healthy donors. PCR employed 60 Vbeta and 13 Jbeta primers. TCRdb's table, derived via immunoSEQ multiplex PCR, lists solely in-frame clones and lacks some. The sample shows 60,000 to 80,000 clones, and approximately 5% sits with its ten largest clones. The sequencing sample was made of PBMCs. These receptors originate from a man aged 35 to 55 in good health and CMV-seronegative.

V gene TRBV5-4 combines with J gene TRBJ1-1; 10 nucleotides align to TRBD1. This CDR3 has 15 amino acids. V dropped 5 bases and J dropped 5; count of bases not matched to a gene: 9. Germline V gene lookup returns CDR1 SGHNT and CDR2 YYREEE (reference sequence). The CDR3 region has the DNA TGTGCCAGCAGTCCCGGGACAGGGGAGGGTACTGAAGCTTTCTTT. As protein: CASSPGTGEGTEAFF.

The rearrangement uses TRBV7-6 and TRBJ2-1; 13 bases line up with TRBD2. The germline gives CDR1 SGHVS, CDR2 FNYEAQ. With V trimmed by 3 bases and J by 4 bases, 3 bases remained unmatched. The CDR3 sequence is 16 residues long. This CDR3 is CASSLTSGRQYNEQFF. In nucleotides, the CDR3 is TGTGCCAGCAGCTTGACTAGCGGGAGGCAATACAATGAGCAGTTCTTC. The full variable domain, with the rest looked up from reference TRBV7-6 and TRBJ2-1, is GAGVSQSPRYKVTKRGQDVALRCDPISGHVSLYWYRQALGQGPEFLTYFNYEAQQDKSGLPNDRFSAERPEGSISTLTIQRTEQRDSAMYRCASSLTSGRQYNEQFFGPGTRLTVL.

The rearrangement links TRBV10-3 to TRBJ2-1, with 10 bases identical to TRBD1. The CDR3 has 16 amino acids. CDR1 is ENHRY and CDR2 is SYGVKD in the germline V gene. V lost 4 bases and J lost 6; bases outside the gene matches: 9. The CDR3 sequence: CAISGGGTGVINEQFF. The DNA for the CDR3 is TGTGCCATCAGTGGGGGGGGGACAGGGGTTATCAATGAGCAGTTCTTC.

CDR3 residues: CAWSPSRGGELFF. CDR3 bases: TGTGCCTGGAGTCCATCTAGGGGGGGCGAGCTGTTTTTT. The chain recombines TRBV30 with TRBJ1-4, with a tentative D call TRBD1 (6 bases). Deletions cut 2 bases from V and 14 bases from J, with 18 bases between. CDR1 is GTSNPN, CDR2 SVGIG, per germline (reference sequence). The CDR3 covers 13 residues.

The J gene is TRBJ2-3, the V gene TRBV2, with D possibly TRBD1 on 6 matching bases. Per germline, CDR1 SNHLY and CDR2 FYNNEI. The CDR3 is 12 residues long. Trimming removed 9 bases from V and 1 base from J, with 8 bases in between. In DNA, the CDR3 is TGTGCCAGTAGACAGGGCACAGATACGCAGTATTTT. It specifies CASRQGTDTQYF.

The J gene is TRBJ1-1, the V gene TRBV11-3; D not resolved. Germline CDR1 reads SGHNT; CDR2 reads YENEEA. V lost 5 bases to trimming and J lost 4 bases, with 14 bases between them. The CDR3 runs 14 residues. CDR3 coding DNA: TGTGCCAGCAGCCCAGAATTCGGGTCCACTGAAGCTTTCTTT. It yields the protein CASSPEFGSTEAFF.

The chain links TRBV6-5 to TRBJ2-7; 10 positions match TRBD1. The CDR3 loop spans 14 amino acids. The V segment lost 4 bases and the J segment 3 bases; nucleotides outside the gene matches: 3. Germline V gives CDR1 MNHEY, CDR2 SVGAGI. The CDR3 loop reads CASSLTGGFYEQYF. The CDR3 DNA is TGTGCCAGCAGTTTGACAGGGGGCTTCTACGAGCAGTACTTC.

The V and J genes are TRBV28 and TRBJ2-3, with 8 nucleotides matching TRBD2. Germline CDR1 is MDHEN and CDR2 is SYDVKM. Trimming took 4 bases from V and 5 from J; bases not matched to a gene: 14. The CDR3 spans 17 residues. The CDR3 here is CASSSPEVAGIEDTQYF. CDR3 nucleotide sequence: TGTGCCAGCAGTTCCCCTGAGGTAGCGGGAATAGAAGATACGCAGTATTTT.

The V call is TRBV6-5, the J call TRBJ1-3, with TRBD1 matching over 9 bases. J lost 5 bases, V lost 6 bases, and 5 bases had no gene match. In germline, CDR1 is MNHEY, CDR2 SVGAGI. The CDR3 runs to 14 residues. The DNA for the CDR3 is TGTGCCAGCAGGGGGACAGGGATGAGAAACACCATATATTTT. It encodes CASRGTGMRNTIYF.

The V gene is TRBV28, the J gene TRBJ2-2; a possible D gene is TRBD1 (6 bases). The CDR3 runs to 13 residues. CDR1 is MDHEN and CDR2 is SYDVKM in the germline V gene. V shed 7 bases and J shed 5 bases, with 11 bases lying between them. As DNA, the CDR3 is TGTGCCAGCAAACAGGGTGGGACCGGGGAGCTGTTTTTT. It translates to CASKQGGTGELFF.

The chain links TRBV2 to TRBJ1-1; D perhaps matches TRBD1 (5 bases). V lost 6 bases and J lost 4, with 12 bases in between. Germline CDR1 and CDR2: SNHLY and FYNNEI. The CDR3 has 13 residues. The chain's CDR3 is CASSREITTEAFF. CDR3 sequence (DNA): TGTGCCAGCAGCAGGGAAATCACCACTGAAGCTTTCTTT.

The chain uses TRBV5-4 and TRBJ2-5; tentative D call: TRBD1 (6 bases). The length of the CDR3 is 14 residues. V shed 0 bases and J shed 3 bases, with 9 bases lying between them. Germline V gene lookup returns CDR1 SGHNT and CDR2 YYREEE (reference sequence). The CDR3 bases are TGTGCCAGCAGCTTGGGGGCAGGGGAAGAGACCCAGTACTTC. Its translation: CASSLGAGEETQYF.